Here is one T cell receptor (beta chain) with its context. This sample was included in a study of shared T cell receptors in the human thymus. CDR1 is MNHEY, CDR2 SVGAGI, per germline. This CDR3 has 13 amino acids. V lost 5 bases and J lost 3, with 8 bases in between. Using immunoSEQ multiplex PCR, the repertoire was profiled, and TCRdb retains in-frame clones only, with some absent. The table includes 700,000 or so clones, approximately 85% detected once. The sample also formed part of further work on human thymus T cells. From that second work: Donors consisted of healthy Finnish infants (having corrective surgery for congenital heart defects). Thymic samples were excised during corrective heart operations. Biased V and J segment usage appeared in thymus and peripheral blood. Related work found strong thymic repertoire overlap between unrelated individuals.

The chain employs TRBV6-5 and TRBJ1-5, with D perhaps TRBD1 (5 bases). Sequencing was performed on thymocytes. The source is a girl less than two years old with a congenital heart defect. The CDR3 region has the DNA TGTGCCAGCAGTCGGGGGATCAATCAGCCCCAGCATTTT. This translates into CASSRGINQPQHF.